What follows describes a single T cell receptor (beta chain). The data were taken from a study of neoadjuvant anti-PD-1 for oral cavity cancer. Study background: Non-progressing patients received a fourth nivolumab dose near day 43, then surgery on days 50-56.

As to time point: after neoadjuvant nivolumab, at surgical resection. PBMCs were not maintained or expanded in culture before analysis. Profiled with immunoSEQ multiplex PCR; TCRdb holds only in-frame clones, not every one. The data show around 13,000 clones, roughly 71% seen once. The CDR3 extends over 10 amino acids. Germline V lookup: CDR1 SNHLY, CDR2 FYNNEI. Trimming removed 6 bases from V and 9 bases from J, with 6 bases in between. This clonotype originated in a person between 40 and 79 years old with oral cavity squamous cell carcinoma. The sample was PBMCs, taken after nivolumab (anti-PD-1) treatment. The chain uses TRBV2 and TRBJ2-1, with D tentatively TRBD2 (6 bases). DNA of the CDR3: TGTGCCAGCAGGGGGGGTGAGCAGTTCTTC. This codes for CASRGGEQFF.